A single sample is the source of the 22 T cell receptor beta chains below, sequenced in a study of cytomegalovirus exposure and HLA in healthy donors. Sequenced by immunoSEQ multiplex PCR; TCRdb stores in-frame clones only, minus some. The sample has some 170,000 clones, around 96% seen once. The sequenced material came from PBMCs. The receptors here all came from a woman aged 18 to 35 in good health and CMV-seronegative.

The V and J genes are TRBV19 and TRBJ2-7; 10 positions agree with TRBD1. J lost 6 bases, V lost 3 bases, and 11 bases had no gene match. CDR1 LNHDA and CDR2 SQIVND come from the germline V gene (reference sequence). The CDR3 loop spans 16 amino acids. The CDR3 region has the DNA TGTGCCAGTAGTATCCGGTCGGGACAGGGGTTGGGCGAGCAGTACTTC. Translated: CASSIRSGQGLGEQYF.

This clone was counted a single time. The chain employs TRBV6-5 and TRBJ2-3, with D tentatively TRBD1 (6 bases). The ends were cut back, 8 bases at V and 0 bases at J, with 9 bases in the middle. The V gene's germline CDR1 is MNHEY and CDR2 SVGAGI. The CDR3 spans 13 residues. The CDR3 sequence is CASQRGSTDTQYF. CDR3 DNA sequence: TGTGCCAGCCAAAGGGGGAGCACAGATACGCAGTATTTT.

The chain has TRBV4-1 and TRBJ1-1, with a weak D call TRBD1 (6 bases). V was cut by 3 bases and J by 11 bases, with 19 bases left in between. The CDR3 has 14 amino acids. Germline CDR1 MGHRA, CDR2 YSYEKL. CDR3 protein: CASSHRDMGTDAFF. The CDR3 nucleotides are TGCGCCAGCAGCCACCGGGACATGGGCACGGATGCTTTCTTT.

This clone showed up just a few times. This rearrangement joins TRBV6-1 to TRBJ2-2, with 7 bases fitting TRBD2. The V gene end was trimmed by 8 bases and the J gene end by 5 bases; junction bases not matched to a gene: 2. Germline V CDR1 and CDR2: MNHNS, SASEGT. CDR3 size: 12 residues. The DNA for the CDR3 is TGTGCCAGCCGGGGGGATACCGGGGAGCTGTTTTTT. This encodes CASRGDTGELFF.

CDR3 sequence (DNA): TGCGCCAGTAGACAGACAACTAATGAAAAACTGTTTTTT. Its translation: CASRQTTNEKLFF. The chain joins TRBV5-1 to TRBJ1-4, with D perhaps matching TRBD1 (5 bases). The CDR3 spans 13 residues. Germline V gene sequence: CDR1 SGHRS, CDR2 YFSETQ. Trimming pared 8 bases from V and 0 bases from J, leaving 8 bases between.

The rearrangement joins TRBV11-1 to TRBJ2-7; 9 nucleotides match TRBD1. The CDR3 has 14 amino acids. V lost 5 bases to trimming and J lost 2 bases; unmatched junction nucleotides: 4. Germline CDR1 reads SGHAT; CDR2 reads FQDESV (reference sequence). The CDR3 here is CASSHGTGPYEQYF. The CDR3 nucleotides read TGTGCCAGCAGCCACGGGACAGGGCCCTACGAGCAGTACTTC.

The chain recombines TRBV29-1 with TRBJ2-3; no clear D. CDR3 length: 12 amino acids. Germline V gene data show CDR1 as SQVTM and CDR2 as ANQGSEA. Trimming removed 6 bases from V and 1 base from J, with 8 bases in between. The CDR3 sequence is CSVLSGTDTQYF. For the CDR3, the DNA is TGCAGCGTCCTCAGCGGCACAGATACGCAGTATTTT.

The J gene is TRBJ2-3, the V gene TRBV5-1; perhaps TRBD2 as D (7 bases). Germline CDR1 is SGHRS and CDR2 is YFSETQ. The CDR3 loop spans 16 amino acids. V was cut by 1 base and J by 5 bases, with 17 bases left in between. This chain's CDR3 is CASSLRASGGGDTQYF. Here the CDR3 DNA reads TGCGCCAGCAGCTTGAGGGCTAGCGGAGGGGGAGATACGCAGTATTTT.

The gene calls are TRBV7-2 and TRBJ2-1, with 7 bases fitting TRBD1. After removal of 1 base from V and 3 bases from J, the junction contained 6 bases not matched to a gene. The CDR3 extends over 16 amino acids. Germline CDR1 reads SGHTA; CDR2 reads FQGNSA. The CDR3 loop is CASSLVAGGDYNEQFF. DNA of the CDR3: TGTGCCAGCAGCTTAGTGGCAGGGGGTGACTACAATGAGCAGTTCTTC.

The V and J genes are TRBV6-5 and TRBJ1-6; D is possibly TRBD1 (5 bases). V shed 11 bases and J shed 7 bases, with 18 bases lying between them. Germline CDR1 and CDR2: MNHEY and SVGAGI. The CDR3 has 14 residues. The CDR3 nucleotides read TGTGCCGTCAGGGCTGGACACCCCAATTCACCCCTCCACTTT. Its protein product is CAVRAGHPNSPLHF.

This chain joins TRBV19 and TRBJ1-4; D gene ambiguous. The CDR3 is 13 residues long. Germline CDR1 reads LNHDA; CDR2 reads SQIVND (reference sequence). Trimming took 3 bases from V and 3 from J, leaving 5 bases between them. The CDR3 protein is CASSIGANEKLFF. The CDR3, as DNA: TGTGCCAGTAGTATCGGGGCTAATGAAAAACTGTTTTTT.

Remarks on this clone: A read error may account for a junction end that differs from germline. The DNA for the CDR3 is TGTGCTAGCAGCTTAGCGCTGTCAGGGGGAGAAAATGAAAAACTGTTTTTT. It codes for CASSLALSGGENEKLFF. The chain recombines TRBV7-7 with TRBJ1-4, with 7 bases fitting TRBD1. CDR3 size: 17 residues. The germline CDR1 and CDR2 sequences are SSHAT and FNYEAQ (reference sequence).

This chain uses TRBV5-8 with TRBJ2-3; unclear D gene. With 3 bases removed from V and 9 bases from J, the gap between germline ends came to 17 bases. Germline-derived CDR1 and CDR2 are SGHTS and YDEGEE. The CDR3 has 14 residues. The CDR3 DNA reads TGTGCCAGCAGCTCGACTCTTTGGGTATCCACGCAGTATTTT. This sequence encodes CASSSTLWVSTQYF.

This sequence joins TRBV11-3 and TRBJ2-1, with 10 bases lining up with TRBD2. Unmatched junction bases numbered 3, after V lost 4 bases and J lost 0 bases. CDR1 is SGHNT, CDR2 YENEEA, per germline. The CDR3 sequence is 16 residues long. CDR3 sequence (DNA): TGTGCCAGCAGCTCTAGCGGGGGAAGCTCCTACAATGAGCAGTTCTTC. Residues: CASSSSGGSSYNEQFF.

V and J are TRBV27 and TRBJ1-2; perhaps TRBD1 as D (6 bases). Trimming cost V 3 bases and J 0 bases, with 23 bases left between them. Germline V gene lookup returns CDR1 MNHEY and CDR2 SMNVEV (reference sequence). This CDR3 region has 19 residues. CDR3 region: CASSFRVGQTRVANYGYTF. The CDR3 DNA follows: TGTGCCAGCAGTTTTAGAGTCGGACAGACCAGAGTTGCTAACTATGGCTACACCTTC.

The chain is built from TRBV7-2 and TRBJ2-7; 8 nucleotides agree with TRBD1. CDR1 SGHTA and CDR2 FQGNSA come from the germline V gene. The CDR3 has 15 residues. The V and J ends lost 2 bases and 10 bases, in that order; junction bases with no gene match: 13. The CDR3 is CASSLLPGGVGFQYF. DNA of the CDR3: TGTGCCAGCAGCTTACTCCCAGGGGGCGTAGGATTCCAGTACTTC.

J is TRBJ1-1 and V is TRBV7-2, with D perhaps matching TRBD1 (6 bases). Per the germline V gene, CDR1 is SGHTA and CDR2 is FQGNSA. The CDR3 consists of 14 residues. V was cut by 1 base and J by 6 bases, with 12 bases left in between. CDR3 nucleotide sequence: TGTGCCAGCAGCTTAGGAGACAGGTTACCTGAAGCTTTCTTT. Its translation: CASSLGDRLPEAFF.

The gene calls are TRBV15 and TRBJ2-5, with 10 bases identical to TRBD2. Germline V gene data show CDR1 as LNHNV and CDR2 as YYDKDF (reference sequence). J was trimmed by 5 bases and V by 1 base; bases with no gene match: 7. The CDR3 spans 16 residues. CDR3 amino acids: CATSRGPAGGPETQYF. The CDR3 nucleotides are TGTGCCACCAGCAGAGGTCCAGCGGGGGGGCCGGAGACCCAGTACTTC.

The chain recombines TRBV2 with TRBJ1-3; D not certain. The CDR3 is 11 residues long. V was pared by 5 bases and J by 8 bases, with 7 bases between. CDR1 and CDR2 from the germline V gene are SNHLY and FYNNEI. The CDR3 loop is CASSPGYTIYF. The DNA for the CDR3 is TGTGCCAGCAGTCCAGGCTACACCATATATTTT.

This rearrangement joins TRBV2 to TRBJ1-5, with a possible D match to TRBD1 (6 bases). Between the trimmed V and J ends, which lost 6 bases and 7 bases, there was a span of 10 bases. The CDR3 sequence is 12 residues long. Germline-derived CDR1 and CDR2 are SNHLY and FYNNEI. The CDR3 nucleotides read TGTGCCAGCAGGAGCGGGGGCCAGCCCCAGCATTTT. This encodes CASRSGGQPQHF.

The gene calls are TRBV27 and TRBJ2-7, with D unresolved. The CDR3 loop spans 14 amino acids. Germline loops: CDR1 MNHEY, CDR2 SMNVEV (reference sequence). V was shortened by 1 base and J by 3 bases, with 10 bases between the two germline ends. In DNA, the CDR3 is TGTGCCAGCAGTTTATACGGTTCCCACTACGAGCAGTACTTC. It is translated as CASSLYGSHYEQYF.

The genes are TRBV19 and TRBJ2-7; TRBD1 aligns across 10 bases. The CDR3 length is 13 residues. Germline assignment: CDR1 LNHDA and CDR2 SQIVND (reference sequence). V lost 8 bases, J lost 4 bases, and 5 bases stayed unmatched. CDR3 loop: CASSRDRGYEQYF. CDR3 in DNA: TGTGCCAGTTCCCGGGACAGGGGTTACGAGCAGTACTTC.